This T cell receptor beta chain was obtained from a study of regulatory T cells in long-lasting Graves disease. Indicated time point: newly diagnosed GD, antithyroid drugs for less than 3 months. Extracted RNA from PBMCs served as the source of the TCR library. V was cut by 3 bases and J by 7 bases, with 16 bases left in between. Germline CDR1 reads DFQATT; CDR2 reads SNEGSKA (reference sequence). This CDR3 has 14 residues. Findings and caveats of the study: Under persistent disease, TRBV28, TRBJ1-2 and TRBJ2-5 were used preferentially. Persistent patients shared more public clonotypes (around 3,000) than new patients (about 960).

About this clonotype: The antigen is unknown.

CDR3 regions were amplified by Arm-PCR using iRepertoire HTBI primers to build TCR beta libraries. The authors' processing: Throughout the samples, researchers identified about 56 TRBV and about 15 TRBJ segments. Using its own MiXCR run on the multiplex PCR reads, TCRdb lists one record per CDR3 protein. The V and J calls were determined by TCRdb, not by the authors. Here the sample spans about 500,000 distinct CDR3 sequences, around 11% being singletons. The data also belong to a second study, concerning T cells in Graves' hyperthyroidism and ophthalmopathy. This second study notes: The TCR CDR3 first-round RT-PCR relied on the HTBI primer set.

Here the sequenced sample was peripheral blood mononuclear cells (PBMCs), taken at new diagnosis, from a patient treated with antithyroid drugs. The sequence was collected from a woman aged 30 to 39 with Graves disease. The V gene is TRBV20-1, the J gene TRBJ1-5; possible D gene TRBD1, 5 bases. The CDR3 nucleotides are TGCAGTGCTAGGGAGGGACGCCCTGGCCAGCCCCAGCATTTT. Encoded protein: CSAREGRPGQPQHF.